Listed below are T cell receptor beta chains from one sample, sequenced in a study of blood T cells in healthy people across ages. TCRdb analysed the 5' RACE reads with MiXCR anew, one entry per CDR3 protein. Among around 520,000 distinct CDR3 sequences, around 27% were seen once, and the ten largest hold approximately 3.7%. The sample was also linked to a second study, of T cells of mothers and their children.

Sample: blood. The receptors originated from a boy aged 2 to 10 in good health. The CDR3 runs from the conserved cysteine through the conserved F or W. The size field is filled for only some rows; it gives once, few, many or a size class.

j_call v_call clone_size cdr3_aa
NA TRBV12-3/TRBV12-4 NA CASSFSSRNEQFF
TRBJ1-5 TRBV6-5 NA CASSYSWNQPQHF
TRBJ2-5 TRBV6-1 NA CASNRALGETQYF
TRBJ2-3 TRBV12-3/TRBV12-4 few CASRDIGGGYTDTQYF
TRBJ1-1 TRBV14 NA CASSQNLDTEAFF
TRBJ1-2 TRBV30 NA CAWSVLGTLLSGYTF
TRBJ2-1 TRBV29-1 NA CSVANWGQVDNEQFF
TRBJ1-2 TRBV3-1 NA CASSARGQGSLHGYTF
TRBJ2-3 TRBV6-4 NA CASSDGGHSTDTQYF
TRBJ2-4 TRBV7-2 few CASSLDFLGIQYF
TRBJ2-5 TRBV14 NA CASSRGLVQETQYF
TRBJ2-7 TRBV20-1 NA CSARDRGQGSGIYEQYF
TRBJ2-4 TRBV5-1 NA CASSFQGAAKNIQYF
TRBJ2-5 TRBV7-2 few CASSPRTSRAEETQYF
TRBJ1-6 TRBV12-3/TRBV12-4 NA CASSTQQGLFGSPLHF
TRBJ2-5 TRBV10-3 NA CAISAGNQETQYF
TRBJ2-3 TRBV29-1 few CSASDGGTTDTQYF
NA TRBV6-6 few CASSYSQGWVEQFF
TRBJ1-1 TRBV20-1 NA CTMLRDSHTEAFF
TRBJ1-1 TRBV11-2 NA CASSTTTGSYTEAFF
NA TRBV7-9 once CASSFPGTGGETQYF
TRBJ1-5 TRBV6-2/TRBV6-3 NA CASSSNRVGQPQHF
TRBJ2-7 TRBV5-1 NA CASSLEWDSYEQYF
TRBJ1-6 TRBV5-1 NA CALVGSHNSPLHF
TRBJ2-2 TRBV6-1 few CASSGPGGAGPGELFF
TRBJ2-7 TRBV6-1 few CASSGPPAPYEQYF
TRBJ1-2 TRBV2 few CASSVKVNYGYTF
TRBJ2-3 TRBV29-1 few CSVAASGGDTQYF
TRBJ2-1 TRBV9 few CASSAREGEQFF
TRBJ2-4 TRBV11-2 few CASSSGLGRAIQYF
TRBJ2-2 TRBV9 many CASSSGTNTGELFF
TRBJ2-1 TRBV12-3/TRBV12-4 NA CASIAESLYNEQFF
TRBJ2-1 TRBV27 NA CASSSGGGYNEQFF
TRBJ1-3 TRBV28 NA CASSPAHGGPGNTIYF
TRBJ2-5 TRBV12-3/TRBV12-4 few CASSPGQGAGETQYF
TRBJ2-2 TRBV10-3 NA CAISDSTSGNTGELFF
TRBJ2-7 TRBV28 NA CASTTRGYEQYF
TRBJ1-3 TRBV20-1 few CSAVRRGRGNTIYF
TRBJ2-5 TRBV20-1 many CSARGTSRETQYF
TRBJ2-5 TRBV5-1 few CASSFSGIQETQYF
TRBJ2-2 TRBV5-1 many CASSLRDSNTGELFF
TRBJ1-1 TRBV12-3/TRBV12-4 NA CASSYEMNTEAFF
TRBJ2-1 TRBV10-3 NA CAISTGGDEQFF
TRBJ1-1 TRBV29-1 NA CSVGQGYRTEAFF
NA TRBV20-1 few CTSLTGEKDEQYF
TRBJ2-2 TRBV7-9 many CASSPRQTGELFF